This TCR beta chain was obtained from a study of blood T cell repertoires in COVID-19. Study-wide context: From T cells, B-cell-depleted T cells, or PBMCs came the material, which was cDNA or gDNA.

As processed by the authors: Reference gene primer amplification in the assay estimated nucleated cell counts. Measured with immunoSEQ multiplex PCR; TCRdb has only the in-frame clones, and not every one. The V and J calls and clone size were taken over from that table, and D and trimming were inferred from the DNA. The sample lists 150,000 or so clones; around 89% were seen once. Trimming shortened V by 0 bases and J by 3 bases, and 15 bases separated the two germline ends. This CDR3 region has 16 residues. Germline V CDR1 and CDR2: LNHNV, YYDKDF (reference sequence). The V call is TRBV15, the J call TRBJ2-7, with D maybe TRBD2 (5 bases). Input material: peripheral blood. This clonotype originated in a man between 60 and 75 years old with acute or convalescent COVID-19. This CDR3 is CATSRDLTSRGYEQYF. CDR3 sequence (DNA): TGTGCCACCAGCAGAGATCTGACCTCCCGGGGCTACGAGCAGTACTTC. Together with reference TRBV15 and TRBJ2-7, the CDR3 gives the full variable domain: DAMVIQNPRYQVTQFGKPVTLSCSQTLNHNVMYWYQQKSSQAPKLLFHYYDKDFNNEADTPDNFQSRRPNTSFCFLDIRSPGLGDTAMYLCATSRDLTSRGYEQYFGPGTRLTVT.